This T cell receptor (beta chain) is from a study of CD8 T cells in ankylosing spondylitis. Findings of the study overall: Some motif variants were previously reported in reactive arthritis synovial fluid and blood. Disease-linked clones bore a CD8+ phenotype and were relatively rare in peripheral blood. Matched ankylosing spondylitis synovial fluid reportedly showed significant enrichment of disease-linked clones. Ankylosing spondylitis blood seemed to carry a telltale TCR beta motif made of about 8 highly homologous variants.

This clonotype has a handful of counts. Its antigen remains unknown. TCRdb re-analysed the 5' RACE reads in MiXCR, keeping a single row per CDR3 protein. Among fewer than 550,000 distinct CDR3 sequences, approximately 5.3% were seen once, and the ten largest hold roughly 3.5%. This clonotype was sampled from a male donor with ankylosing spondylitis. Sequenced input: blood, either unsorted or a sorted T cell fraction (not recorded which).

In DNA form, the CDR3 reads TGTGCCAGCAGCTCTACAGGGGAAAAGCAGCCCCAGCATTTT. This codes for CASSSTGEKQPQHF. This chain joins TRBV5-6 and TRBJ1-5; 7 bases align to TRBD1. CDR1 and CDR2 (germline): SGHDT, YYEEEE. V gave up 3 bases and J gave up 7 bases; unmatched junction bases: 7. The CDR3 covers 14 residues.